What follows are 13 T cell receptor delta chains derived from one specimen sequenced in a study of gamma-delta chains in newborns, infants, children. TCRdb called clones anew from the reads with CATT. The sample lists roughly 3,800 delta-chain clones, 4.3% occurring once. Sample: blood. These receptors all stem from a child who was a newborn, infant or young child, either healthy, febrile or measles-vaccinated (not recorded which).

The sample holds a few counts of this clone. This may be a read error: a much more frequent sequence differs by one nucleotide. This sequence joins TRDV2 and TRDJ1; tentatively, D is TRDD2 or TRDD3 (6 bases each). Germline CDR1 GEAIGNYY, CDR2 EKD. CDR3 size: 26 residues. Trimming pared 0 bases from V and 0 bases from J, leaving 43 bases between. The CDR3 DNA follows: TGTGCCTGTGACACCGTTCCGCTCCGGACCTCACTGGGACCCTCCTACCCATCCGTCAACACCGATAAACTCATCTTT. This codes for CACDTVPLRTSLGPSYPSVNTDKLIF.

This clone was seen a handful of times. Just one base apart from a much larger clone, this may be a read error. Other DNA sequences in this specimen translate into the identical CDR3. This CDR3 reads CACDLLGHTDKLIF. In nucleotides, the CDR3 is TGTGCCTGTGACCTTCTTGGGCACACCGACAAACTCATCTTT. The chain combines TRDV2 with TRDJ1; D not certain. The V gene's germline CDR1 is GEAIGNYY and CDR2 EKD. CDR3 length equals 14 residues.

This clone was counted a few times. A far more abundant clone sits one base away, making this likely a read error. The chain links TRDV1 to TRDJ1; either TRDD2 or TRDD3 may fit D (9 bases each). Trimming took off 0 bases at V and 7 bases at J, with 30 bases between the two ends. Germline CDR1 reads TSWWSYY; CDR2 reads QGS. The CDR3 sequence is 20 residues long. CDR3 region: CALGELGLPTLYWGTRKLIF. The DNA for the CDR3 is TGTGCTCTTGGGGAACTGGGCCTTCCTACACTTTACTGGGGGACCCGTAAACTCATCTTT.

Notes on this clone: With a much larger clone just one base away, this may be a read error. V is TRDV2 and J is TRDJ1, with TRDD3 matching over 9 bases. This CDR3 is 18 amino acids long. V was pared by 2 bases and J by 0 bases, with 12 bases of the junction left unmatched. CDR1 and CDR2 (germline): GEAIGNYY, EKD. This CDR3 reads CACDSLRTGGPDTDKLIF. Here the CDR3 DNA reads TGTGCCTGTGACAGTCTCCGTACTGGGGGACCCGACACCGATAAACTCATCTTT.

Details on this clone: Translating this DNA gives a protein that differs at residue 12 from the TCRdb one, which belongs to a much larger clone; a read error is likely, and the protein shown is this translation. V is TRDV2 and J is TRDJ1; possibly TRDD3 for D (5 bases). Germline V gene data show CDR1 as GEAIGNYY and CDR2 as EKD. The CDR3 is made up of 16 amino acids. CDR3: CAYDTVGTGDTGKLIF. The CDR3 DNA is TGTGCCTATGACACCGTGGGGACCGGAGACACCGGTAAACTCATCTTT.

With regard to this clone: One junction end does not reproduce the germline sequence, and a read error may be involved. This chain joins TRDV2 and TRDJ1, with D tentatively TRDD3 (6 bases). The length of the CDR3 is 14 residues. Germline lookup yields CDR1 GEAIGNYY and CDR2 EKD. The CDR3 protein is CARDTIGDADKLIF. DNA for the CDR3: TGTGCCCGTGACACTATTGGGGATGCCGATAAACTCATCTTT.

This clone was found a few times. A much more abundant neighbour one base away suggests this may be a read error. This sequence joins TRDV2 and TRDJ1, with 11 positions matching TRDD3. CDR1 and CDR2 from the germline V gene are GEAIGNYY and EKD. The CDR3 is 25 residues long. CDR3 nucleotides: TGTGCCTGTGACCCCCTTCTCTCGGAGAGTGGGGGATACGCCAGACGGGGTATGTACACCGATAAACTCACCTTT. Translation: CACDPLLSESGGYARRGMYTDKLTF.

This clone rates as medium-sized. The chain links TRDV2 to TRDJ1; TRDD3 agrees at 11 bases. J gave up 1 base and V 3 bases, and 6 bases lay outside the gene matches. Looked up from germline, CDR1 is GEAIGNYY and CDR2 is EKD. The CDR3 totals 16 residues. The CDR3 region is CACDSLLGDITDKLIF. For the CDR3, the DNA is TGTGCCTGTGACTCCTTACTGGGGGATATCACCGATAAACTCATCTTT.

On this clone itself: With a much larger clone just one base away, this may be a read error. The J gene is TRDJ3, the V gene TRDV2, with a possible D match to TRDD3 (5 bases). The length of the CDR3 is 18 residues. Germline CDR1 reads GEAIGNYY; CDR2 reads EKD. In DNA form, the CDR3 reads TGTGCCTGTGACACCGTGGGAAACCGCTCCTGGGACGCCCGACAGATGTTTTTC. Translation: CACDTVGNRSWDARQMFF.

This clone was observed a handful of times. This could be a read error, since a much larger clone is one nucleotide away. DNA of the CDR3: TGTGCCCGCGACTCAGTATTACTGGGGGATACGCTCGGGTCCCCCGGCGGGGAACTCATCTTT. Its protein product is CARDSVLLGDTLGSPGGELIF. V usage is TRDV2 and J usage is TRDJ1, with 13 bases that match TRDD3. Germline lookup yields CDR1 GEAIGNYY and CDR2 EKD. After removal of 9 bases from V and 9 bases from J, the junction contained 33 bases not matched to a gene. CDR3 length: 21 amino acids.

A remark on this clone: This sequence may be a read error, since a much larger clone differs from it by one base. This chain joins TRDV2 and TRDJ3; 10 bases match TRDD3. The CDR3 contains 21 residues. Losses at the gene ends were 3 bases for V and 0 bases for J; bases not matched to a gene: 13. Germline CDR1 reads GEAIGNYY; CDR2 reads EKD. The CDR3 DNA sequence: TGTGCCTGTGACCAACTGGGGGATCCGAAGGACAGCTCCTGGGACACCCGACAGATGTTTTTC. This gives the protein CACDQLGDPKDSSWDTRQMFF.

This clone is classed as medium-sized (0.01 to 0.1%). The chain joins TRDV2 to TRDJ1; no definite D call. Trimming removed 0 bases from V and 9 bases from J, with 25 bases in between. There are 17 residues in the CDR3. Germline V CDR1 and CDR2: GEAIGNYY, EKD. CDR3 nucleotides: TGTGCCTGTGACACCGTTGGGCCCAACGAACTTCATAAGGAACTCATCTTT. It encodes CACDTVGPNELHKELIF.

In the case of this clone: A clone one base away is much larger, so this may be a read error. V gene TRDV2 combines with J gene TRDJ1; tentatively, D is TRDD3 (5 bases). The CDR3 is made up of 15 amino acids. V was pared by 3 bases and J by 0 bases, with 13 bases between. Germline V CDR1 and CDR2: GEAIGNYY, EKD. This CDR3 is CACDAVGGYTDKLIF. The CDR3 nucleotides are TGTGCCTGTGACGCCGTCGGGGGGTACACCGATAAACTCATCTTT.